The 2 T cell receptor beta chains below come from one sample, sequenced in a study of CXCR3-negative and CXCR3-positive naive CD8 T cells. Study findings and constraints: In CXCR3-positive naive cells, the TRB CDR3s were more hydrophobic than in CXCR3-negative naive cells.

It was by 5' RACE with UMI labels that the TRB cDNA libraries were prepared. TCRdb reanalyzed the 5' RACE reads, giving one entry per CDR3 protein sequence and no DNA. This sample's table has about 150,000 distinct CDR3 sequences. These receptors lack a known antigen. The sample consisted of naive CXCR3+ CD8+ T cells from blood. The subset here: CD45RO-CCR7+CD27+CD95- naive CD8+ T cells expressing CXCR3 (TNR3+). All receptors come from a human donor in good health. Some clones in this sample may be carry-over from other donors' samples.

The chain joins TRBV20-1 to TRBJ2-7; the TCRdb call, TRBD2, lacks DNA for checking. There are 13 residues in the CDR3. Germline CDR1 is DFQATT and CDR2 is SNEGSKA (reference sequence). The CDR3 sequence: CSARGLTDYEQYF.

The J gene is TRBJ1-1, the V gene TRBV6-5; no DNA is available, so the TRBD1 call from TCRdb remains unchecked. Germline CDR1 and CDR2: MNHEY and SVGAGI. The CDR3 loop spans 14 amino acids. CDR3 region: CASSYSTGGAEAFF.